Listed here are 31 T cell receptor beta chains from one sample, sequenced in a study of blood T cells in healthy people across ages. A sample-barcoded 5' primer and a J-beta primer mix were used in a second PCR of roughly 7 to 11 cycles. TCRdb re-analysed the 5' RACE reads in MiXCR, keeping a single row per CDR3 protein. The data show some 780,000 distinct CDR3 sequences, about 56% seen once. Material: blood. The receptors stem from a man aged 35 to 55 in good health.

The chain employs TRBV28 and TRBJ1-4, with D possibly matching TRBD1 (5 bases). The V gene lost 3 bases and the J gene lost 8 bases, with 13 bases spanning the gap. CDR3 length: 14 residues. Germline V gene lookup returns CDR1 MDHEN and CDR2 SYDVKM. CDR3 protein: CASSLSIGVEKLFF. CDR3 bases: TGTGCCAGCAGTTTGAGCATAGGGGTCGAAAAACTGTTTTTT.

The V call is TRBV5-1, the J call TRBJ1-2; no clear D. This CDR3 contains 15 residues. The V and J ends lost 0 bases and 3 bases respectively, with 12 bases between them. Per the germline V gene, CDR1 is SGHRS and CDR2 is YFSETQ. As DNA, the CDR3 is TGCGCCAGCAGCTTGGGACCCGCGGAAGACTATGGCTACACCTTC. This codes for CASSLGPAEDYGYTF.

This sequence joins TRBV7-2 and TRBJ2-7; TRBD1 matches 7 bases. V shed 5 bases and J 2 bases; nucleotides not matched to a gene: 12. CDR1 is SGHTA and CDR2 is FQGNSA in the germline V gene. The CDR3 spans 16 residues. In DNA, the CDR3 is TGTGCCAGCAGCCATAAAACAGGGGCTCCGCCCTACGAGCAGTACTTC. This sequence encodes CASSHKTGAPPYEQYF.

This clonotype turned up a few times. This chain connects TRBV28 to TRBJ2-5, with TRBD2 identical over 12 bases. CDR1 MDHEN and CDR2 SYDVKM come from the germline V gene. J gave up 5 bases and V 7 bases, and 17 bases lay outside the gene matches. The CDR3 consists of 18 residues. The chain's CDR3 is CASTTMITSGRPGETQYF. CDR3 nucleotide sequence: TGTGCCAGCACCACCATGATCACTAGCGGGAGGCCGGGGGAGACCCAGTACTTC.

The chain combines TRBV28 with TRBJ1-5; 7 positions match TRBD1. CDR1 MDHEN and CDR2 SYDVKM come from the germline V gene. The V segment lost 4 bases and the J segment 2 bases; nucleotides outside the gene matches: 5. The CDR3 covers 15 residues. The DNA of the CDR3 is TGTGCCAGCAGTTATAACAGGGGAGGCAATCAGCCCCAGCATTTT. Residues: CASSYNRGGNQPQHF.

The V call is TRBV29-1, the J call TRBJ2-7, with D possibly matching TRBD1 (5 bases). Deletions cut 6 bases from V and 2 bases from J, with 11 bases between. The germline V gene has CDR1 SQVTM and CDR2 ANQGSEA. CDR3 length: 12 amino acids. The CDR3 nucleotides read TGCAGCGTGCTGACAGTGACCTACGAGCAGTACTTC. Translating it yields CSVLTVTYEQYF.

The chain combines TRBV5-1 with TRBJ2-1; 10 nucleotides align to TRBD2. The trim removed 5 bases at V and 5 bases at J, leaving 13 bases unmatched. Germline lookup yields CDR1 SGHRS and CDR2 YFSETQ. The length of the CDR3 is 17 residues. In DNA form, the CDR3 reads TGCGCCAGCAGTGGACTAGCGGAAGAGTGGTTCCACAATGAGCAGTTCTTC. It is translated as CASSGLAEEWFHNEQFF.

This clonotype came up a few times. The DNA for the CDR3 is TGTGCCAGCAGCTCCAGACACCAAGAGACCCAGTACTTC. It translates to CASSSRHQETQYF. The genes are TRBV12-3 or TRBV12-4 and TRBJ2-5; D is undetermined. This CDR3 has 13 residues. Trimming removed 6 bases from V and 0 bases from J, with 8 bases in between.

The V call is TRBV4-2, the J call TRBJ2-6; no clear D gene. The CDR3 totals 16 residues. V was pared by 0 bases and J by 2 bases, with 8 bases between. Germline V gene sequence: CDR1 LGHNA, CDR2 YNFKEQ. The CDR3 sequence: CASSQEKGPGANVLTF. In nucleotides, the CDR3 is TGTGCCAGCAGCCAAGAAAAAGGGCCTGGGGCCAACGTCCTGACTTTC.

The sample holds a few counts of this clonotype. The rearrangement uses TRBV10-3 and TRBJ1-5; 9 positions agree with TRBD1. The CDR3 has 15 amino acids. V shed 5 bases and J 2 bases; nucleotides not matched to a gene: 4. CDR1 and CDR2 (germline): ENHRY, SYGVKD. CDR3 coding DNA: TGTGCCATCAGTAGGGACAGGGCTGGCAATCAGCCCCAGCATTTT. Protein sequence: CAISRDRAGNQPQHF.

Points on this clonotype: A junction end diverges from the germline sequence, so it may reflect a read error. The J gene is TRBJ1-2, the V gene TRBV4-2; D possibly corresponds to TRBD1 (6 bases). This CDR3 region has 15 residues. Per the germline V gene, CDR1 is LGHNA and CDR2 is YNFKEQ. The CDR3 region is CASWPGAGDNYGYTF. The CDR3 DNA is TGTGCCAGCTGGCCCGGGGCAGGGGATAACTATGGTTACACCTTC.

This clonotype was counted between two and nine times. The rearrangement joins TRBV7-2 to TRBJ2-3; D is unclear. Germline V gene data show CDR1 as SGHTA and CDR2 as FQGNSA. V was cut by 7 bases and J by 0 bases, with 14 bases left in between. This CDR3 region has 15 residues. The CDR3 DNA reads TGTGCCAGCATTTCACAGTCCTATAGCACAGATACGCAGTATTTT. Amino acid sequence: CASISQSYSTDTQYF.

This chain uses TRBV14 with TRBJ2-1; D is possibly TRBD2 (7 bases). This CDR3 is built from 15 residues. V was pared by 6 bases and J by 8 bases, with 20 bases between. CDR1 is SGHDN, CDR2 FVKESK, per germline. The CDR3 loop reads CASSPRGGPTDEQFF. The CDR3 bases are TGTGCCAGCAGTCCGAGGGGGGGACCCACGGATGAGCAGTTCTTC.

V is TRBV5-1 and J is TRBJ1-1; a weak D match, TRBD1 (5 bases). Trimming shortened V by 3 bases and J by 0 bases, and 12 bases separated the two germline ends. The germline CDR1 and CDR2 sequences are SGHRS and YFSETQ. This CDR3 contains 15 residues. The CDR3 reads CASSSKTDLNTEAFF. The CDR3 DNA follows: TGCGCCAGCAGCTCTAAGACAGATTTGAACACTGAAGCTTTCTTT.

This clonotype came up a few times. The chain combines TRBV5-5 with TRBJ1-5, with D unclear. Trimming removed 1 base at V and 6 bases at J, with 8 bases between. This CDR3 comprises 13 residues. The germline V gene has CDR1 SGHKS and CDR2 YYEKEE (reference sequence). The CDR3 is CASSLNVGQPQHF. CDR3 sequence (DNA): TGTGCCAGCAGCTTGAACGTGGGTCAGCCCCAGCATTTT.

The V gene is TRBV7-6, the J gene TRBJ2-5; possible D gene TRBD2, 6 bases. The J call is uncertain, as TRBJ2-7 better fits the DNA end. The CDR3 length is 14 residues. Germline lookup yields CDR1 SGHVS and CDR2 FNYEAQ. The CDR3 spells CASSLGGIFDEQYF. The DNA of the CDR3 is TGTGCCAGCAGCTTGGGCGGGATATTTGACGAGCAGTACTTC.

This clonotype has only a few counts. A much more abundant neighbour one base away suggests this may be a read error. The V gene is TRBV28, the J gene TRBJ2-7, with D possibly matching TRBD2 (6 bases). V lost 5 bases and J 10 bases, leaving 15 bases between the germline ends. Germline CDR1 and CDR2: MDHEN and SYDVKM. CDR3 length equals 12 residues. CDR3 DNA: TGTGCCAGCAGTCCCGCCGGGACTCCACAGTACTTC. Residues: CASSPAGTPQYF.

The chain uses TRBV5-1 and TRBJ2-7, with TRBD2 matching over 9 bases. Germline assignment: CDR1 SGHRS and CDR2 YFSETQ. The CDR3 runs to 16 residues. V lost 1 base and J lost 0; bases outside the gene matches: 5. CDR3 sequence: CASSLNPSGNSYEQYF. CDR3 DNA sequence: TGCGCCAGCAGCTTGAATCCTAGCGGGAACTCCTACGAGCAGTACTTC. The whole variable domain, filled in from reference TRBV5-1 and TRBJ2-7, reads KAGVTQTPRYLIKTRGQQVTLSCSPISGHRSVSWYQQTPGQGLQFLFEYFSETQRNKGNFPGRFSGRQFSNSRSEMNVSTLELGDSALYLCASSLNPSGNSYEQYFGPGTRLTVT.

This clonotype appeared a few times. The rearrangement links TRBV12-3 or TRBV12-4 to TRBJ2-4; D remains unclear. CDR3 length: 14 residues. V lost 3 bases, J lost 5 bases, and 11 bases lay in between. CDR3 in DNA: TGTGCCAGCAGTTTCGGGTCCGGAGAAAACATTCAGTACTTC. Its translation is CASSFGSGENIQYF.

The rearrangement links TRBV29-1 to TRBJ1-6; TRBD1 is a possible D gene (5 bases). V lost 5 bases to trimming and J lost 6 bases, with 11 bases between them. This CDR3 is built from 13 residues. CDR1 and CDR2 from the germline V gene are SQVTM and ANQGSEA. The CDR3 is CSVWDGINSPLHF. The DNA of the CDR3 is TGCAGCGTTTGGGACGGCATTAATTCACCCCTCCACTTT.

This clonotype was counted once. The genes are TRBV9 and TRBJ2-7; 13 bases line up with TRBD2. Near its end, the DNA agrees better with TRBJ2-5, so the J call may be wrong. Germline-derived CDR1 and CDR2 are SGDLS and YYNGEE. This CDR3 region has 16 residues. The CDR3 protein is CASSAGLAGVRETQYF. CDR3 DNA sequence: TGTGCCAGCAGCGCCGGACTAGCGGGAGTCAGGGAGACCCAGTACTTC.

The chain links TRBV27 to TRBJ1-1; 7 nucleotides agree with TRBD1. V trimming: 6 bases; J trimming: 5 bases; junction bases outside the gene matches: 3. CDR3 length equals 12 residues. CDR1 is MNHEY and CDR2 is SMNVEV in the germline V gene (reference sequence). In DNA form, the CDR3 reads TGTGCCAGCAGCCACAGGGGTACTGAAGCTTTCTTT. It codes for CASSHRGTEAFF.

V usage is TRBV3-1 and J usage is TRBJ2-7; D is uncertain. CDR3 length: 15 amino acids. Germline lookup yields CDR1 LGHDT and CDR2 YNNKEL (reference sequence). Trimming removed 2 bases from V and 0 bases from J, with 11 bases in between. The CDR3 DNA is TGTGCCAGCAGCCAACGGTCTACGAGCTCCTACGAGCAGTACTTC. This sequence encodes CASSQRSTSSYEQYF.

This clonotype was detected once. The J gene is TRBJ2-1, the V gene TRBV20-1; D is unresolved. The V gene's germline CDR1 is DFQATT and CDR2 SNEGSKA (reference sequence). Trimming cost V 3 bases and J 7 bases, with 13 bases left between them. The CDR3 sequence is 13 residues long. The CDR3 loop reads CSASELTVNEQFF. DNA for the CDR3: TGCAGTGCTAGTGAACTGACGGTGAATGAGCAGTTCTTC.

The chain couples TRBV29-1 to TRBJ1-1; 8 bases line up with TRBD1. V was pared by 6 bases and J by 4 bases, with 16 bases of the junction left unmatched. In germline, CDR1 is SQVTM, CDR2 ANQGSEA. The CDR3 runs to 16 residues. In nucleotides, the CDR3 is TGCAGCGTCGGAGTAGCAGGGGGCGCTATCGTCACTGAAGCTTTCTTT. Its protein product is CSVGVAGGAIVTEAFF.

This clonotype appeared once. The chain joins TRBV7-3 to TRBJ1-1; possible D gene TRBD1, 6 bases. Germline CDR1 and CDR2: SGHTA and FQGTGA. V was shortened by 4 bases and J by 0 bases, with 21 bases between the two germline ends. The length of the CDR3 is 18 residues. The CDR3 DNA reads as TGTGCCAGCAGCTCGCAACCGGCCGGGGGCAACATGAACACTGAAGCTTTCTTT. Translated, it gives CASSSQPAGGNMNTEAFF.

The CDR3 DNA reads TGTGCCAGCAATATACAGGGGGCACAGGGCTACACCTTC. Amino acid sequence: CASNIQGAQGYTF. The chain joins TRBV12-3 or TRBV12-4 to TRBJ1-2; 9 bases agree with TRBD1. V shed 7 bases, J shed 8 bases, and the junction held 8 bases outside the gene matches. CDR3 length: 13 residues.

The chain is built from TRBV28 and TRBJ2-4; TRBD1 matches 7 bases. Looked up from germline, CDR1 is MDHEN and CDR2 is SYDVKM. This CDR3 contains 16 residues. Trimming removed 4 bases from V and 4 bases from J; junction bases left unmatched: 10. The CDR3 coding sequence is TGTGCCAGCAGTTACGACGGACAGGAGATAAAAAACATTCAGTACTTC. This gives the protein CASSYDGQEIKNIQYF.

CDR3 DNA sequence: TGTGCCAGCATTATATCGGGAGCGGGTTCCTACGAGCAGTACTTC. Protein sequence: CASIISGAGSYEQYF. The chain is built from TRBV28 and TRBJ2-7, with a weak D call TRBD2 (6 bases). With 7 bases removed from V and 1 base from J, the gap between germline ends came to 17 bases. Per germline, CDR1 MDHEN and CDR2 SYDVKM. The CDR3 extends over 15 amino acids.

In its sample, this clonotype was seen many times. The chain joins TRBV7-2 to TRBJ1-4, with 10 positions matching TRBD1. Per germline, CDR1 SGHTA and CDR2 FQGNSA. The CDR3 totals 15 residues. V lost 3 bases, J lost 7 bases, and 5 bases stayed unmatched. The CDR3 loop is CASSLKTGGSEKLFF. As DNA, the CDR3 is TGTGCCAGCAGCTTGAAGACAGGGGGCTCTGAAAAACTGTTTTTT.

The rearrangement uses TRBV9 and TRBJ1-5, with 9 bases matching TRBD1. The CDR3 sequence is 15 residues long. Germline CDR1 is SGDLS and CDR2 is YYNGEE. The V segment lost 4 bases and the J segment 7 bases; nucleotides outside the gene matches: 9. CDR3 sequence: CASSTTGGPLQPQHF. As DNA, the CDR3 is TGTGCCAGCAGCACGACAGGGGGGCCCCTACAGCCCCAGCATTTT. Looking up the rest from reference TRBV9 and TRBJ1-5 gives the full variable domain: DSGVTQTPKHLITATGQRVTLRCSPRSGDLSVYWYQQSLDQGLQFLIQYYNGEERAKGNILERFSAQQFPDLHSELNLSSLELGDSALYFCASSTTGGPLQPQHFGDGTRLSIL.